Listed below are T cell receptor beta chains from one sample, sequenced in a study of shared clonotypes between healthy human individuals. Some clones are missing from TCRdb's copy, which holds only in-frame ones; the method was immunoSEQ multiplex PCR. Of 600,000 or so clones in the sample, roughly 98% were seen once. Specimen: naive CD8+ T cells sorted from blood. Every receptor here comes from a man aged 30-40 years in good health. Each CDR3 is given with its conserved first and last residue. The order of the fields is D gene, J gene, clone size, V gene, CDR3 protein, CDR3 DNA. D genes are given only for firm matches. Not every row has a clone size; where given, it reads once, few, many or a size class.

d_gene: TRBD2
j_gene: TRBJ2-7
abundance: NA
v_gene: TRBV11-3
CDR3aa: CASSPGRGSSYEQYF
CDR3nt: TGTGCCAGCAGCCCCGGGAGGGGGTCCTCCTACGAGCAGTACTTC

d_gene: NA
j_gene: TRBJ2-3
abundance: NA
v_gene: TRBV30
CDR3aa: CASSWEADTQYF
CDR3nt: TGTGCCTCCTCTTGGGAGGCAGATACGCAGTATTTT

d_gene: TRBD1
j_gene: TRBJ1-4
abundance: NA
v_gene: TRBV5-8
CDR3aa: CASSLFTGVKLFF
CDR3nt: TGTGCCAGCAGCTTGTTCACAGGGGTGAAACTGTTTTTT

d_gene: NA
j_gene: TRBJ2-3
abundance: NA
v_gene: TRBV30
CDR3aa: CAPRGKGGDTQYF
CDR3nt: TGTGCCCCAAGGGGGAAGGGGGGCGATACGCAGTATTTT

d_gene: NA
j_gene: TRBJ2-1
abundance: NA
v_gene: TRBV5-8
CDR3aa: CASSPRFSIGQFF
CDR3nt: TGTGCCAGCAGCCCCCGTTTTTCGATCGGGCAGTTCTTC

d_gene: NA
j_gene: TRBJ2-7
abundance: NA
v_gene: TRBV27
CDR3aa: CASSFAGAYEQYF
CDR3nt: TGTGCCAGCAGTTTTGCAGGGGCCTACGAGCAGTACTTC

d_gene: NA
j_gene: TRBJ2-1
abundance: once
v_gene: TRBV19
CDR3aa: CASSIDPEGLYNEQFF
CDR3nt: TGTGCCAGTAGTATAGATCCAGAGGGCCTCTACAATGAGCAGTTCTTC

d_gene: NA
j_gene: TRBJ2-1
abundance: NA
v_gene: TRBV9
CDR3aa: CASSDPGHLNEQFF
CDR3nt: TGTGCCAGCAGCGACCCGGGACACCTAAATGAGCAGTTCTTC

d_gene: NA
j_gene: TRBJ2-2
abundance: NA
v_gene: TRBV11-3
CDR3aa: CASSLEDGELFF
CDR3nt: TGTGCCAGCAGCTTAGAAGACGGGGAGCTGTTTTTT

d_gene: NA
j_gene: TRBJ2-4
abundance: NA
v_gene: TRBV11-2
CDR3aa: CASSLGPLSIQYF
CDR3nt: TGTGCCAGCAGCTTAGGCCCGCTAAGCATTCAGTACTTC

d_gene: TRBD2
j_gene: TRBJ2-2
abundance: NA
v_gene: TRBV4-3
CDR3aa: CASSDLLAGSNTGELFF
CDR3nt: TGCGCCAGCAGCGACCTACTAGCGGGGTCGAACACCGGGGAGCTGTTTTTT

d_gene: NA
j_gene: TRBJ2-1
abundance: NA
v_gene: TRBV7-9
CDR3aa: CASSDTVGYNEQFF
CDR3nt: TGTGCCAGCAGCGATACAGTCGGGTACAATGAGCAGTTCTTC

d_gene: NA
j_gene: TRBJ2-5
abundance: NA
v_gene: TRBV4-3
CDR3aa: CASSQDRQAGLEETQYF
CDR3nt: TGCGCCAGCAGCCAAGACCGACAAGCCGGACTGGAAGAGACCCAGTACTTC

d_gene: TRBD1
j_gene: TRBJ2-7
abundance: NA
v_gene: TRBV7-9
CDR3aa: CASSSGQGSYEQYF
CDR3nt: TGTGCCAGCAGCTCCGGACAGGGTAGCTACGAGCAGTACTTC

d_gene: TRBD1
j_gene: TRBJ2-7
abundance: NA
v_gene: TRBV7-3
CDR3aa: CASRRRDRTSYEQYF
CDR3nt: TGTGCCAGTCGCCGTCGGGACAGGACCTCCTACGAGCAGTACTTC

d_gene: NA
j_gene: TRBJ2-2
abundance: once
v_gene: TRBV5-1
CDR3aa: CASSLNIVGPSTGELFF
CDR3nt: TGCGCCAGCAGCCTAAACATAGTTGGCCCAAGCACCGGGGAGCTGTTTTTT

d_gene: NA
j_gene: TRBJ2-7
abundance: NA
v_gene: TRBV7-9
CDR3aa: CASSLGDYEQYF
CDR3nt: TGTGCCAGCAGCTTAGGAGATTACGAGCAGTACTTC

d_gene: NA
j_gene: TRBJ2-2
abundance: NA
v_gene: TRBV15
CDR3aa: CATSRDMGNTGELFF
CDR3nt: TGTGCCACCAGCAGAGATATGGGGAACACCGGGGAGCTGTTTTTT

d_gene: TRBD2
j_gene: TRBJ2-3
abundance: NA
v_gene: TRBV15
CDR3aa: CATRTSGSTTDTQYF
CDR3nt: TGTGCCACCAGGACTAGCGGGAGTACAACAGATACGCAGTATTTT

d_gene: NA
j_gene: TRBJ2-7
abundance: once
v_gene: TRBV29-1
CDR3aa: CSVEKAYTYEQYF
CDR3nt: TGCAGCGTGGAGAAAGCATATACCTACGAGCAGTACTTC

d_gene: NA
j_gene: TRBJ2-3
abundance: NA
v_gene: TRBV29-1
CDR3aa: CSGGDFNTDTQYF
CDR3nt: TGCAGCGGAGGGGACTTCAACACAGATACGCAGTATTTT

d_gene: NA
j_gene: TRBJ1-5
abundance: NA
v_gene: TRBV19
CDR3aa: CASSWTSGEGQPQHF
CDR3nt: TGTGCCAGTAGTTGGACCAGTGGGGAAGGTCAGCCCCAGCATTTT

d_gene: NA
j_gene: TRBJ1-3
abundance: NA
v_gene: TRBV5-1
CDR3aa: CASSEARTSGNTIYF
CDR3nt: TGCGCCAGCAGCGAGGCCAGGACCTCTGGAAACACCATATATTTT

d_gene: NA
j_gene: TRBJ2-1
abundance: NA
v_gene: TRBV27
CDR3aa: CASSLSYPLNEQFF
CDR3nt: TGTGCCAGCAGTTTATCGTATCCTCTAAATGAGCAGTTCTTC

d_gene: TRBD1
j_gene: TRBJ1-1
abundance: once
v_gene: TRBV6-5
CDR3aa: CASSSLGQGTEAFF
CDR3nt: TGTGCCAGCAGTTCGCTCGGACAGGGCACTGAAGCTTTCTTT

d_gene: TRBD2
j_gene: TRBJ2-3
abundance: once
v_gene: TRBV11-2
CDR3aa: CASSLDRELAGDGNTQYF
CDR3nt: TGTGCCAGCAGCTTAGATAGGGAACTAGCGGGAGACGGGAACACGCAGTATTTT

d_gene: NA
j_gene: TRBJ2-2
abundance: once
v_gene: TRBV7-9
CDR3aa: CASSGSTGELFF
CDR3nt: TGTGCCAGCAGCGGGAGCACCGGGGAGCTGTTTTTT

d_gene: NA
j_gene: TRBJ2-7
abundance: NA
v_gene: TRBV29-1
CDR3aa: CSVVGNSYEQYF
CDR3nt: TGCAGCGTTGTGGGCAACTCCTACGAGCAGTACTTC

d_gene: NA
j_gene: TRBJ2-7
abundance: NA
v_gene: TRBV27
CDR3aa: CASSLSTASSYEQYF
CDR3nt: TGTGCCAGCAGTTTATCGACTGCCAGCTCCTACGAGCAGTACTTC

d_gene: NA
j_gene: TRBJ2-2
abundance: NA
v_gene: TRBV6-5
CDR3aa: CASSQASGELFF
CDR3nt: TGTGCCAGCAGCCAAGCGAGCGGGGAGCTGTTTTTT

d_gene: NA
j_gene: TRBJ2-7
abundance: NA
v_gene: TRBV28
CDR3aa: CASSLTGSYEQYF
CDR3nt: TGTGCCAGCAGTTTAACGGGTTCCTACGAGCAGTACTTC

d_gene: TRBD1
j_gene: TRBJ1-5
abundance: once
v_gene: TRBV5-1
CDR3aa: CAKLTGYSNQPQHF
CDR3nt: TGCGCCAAGTTGACAGGGTATAGCAATCAGCCCCAGCATTTT

d_gene: TRBD2
j_gene: TRBJ2-3
abundance: NA
v_gene: TRBV27
CDR3aa: CASSTGTSGIMQYF
CDR3nt: TGTGCCAGCAGTACCGGGACTAGCGGGATCATGCAGTATTTT

d_gene: NA
j_gene: TRBJ2-7
abundance: NA
v_gene: TRBV18
CDR3aa: CASSPGGPYEQYF
CDR3nt: TGTGCCAGCTCACCGGGGGGGCCCTACGAGCAGTACTTC

d_gene: NA
j_gene: TRBJ2-3
abundance: NA
v_gene: TRBV11-2
CDR3aa: CASSPRSGFADTQYF
CDR3nt: TGTGCCAGCAGCCCTAGATCGGGATTTGCAGATACGCAGTATTTT

d_gene: NA
j_gene: TRBJ2-2
abundance: once
v_gene: TRBV14
CDR3aa: CASSQDSPVGELFF
CDR3nt: TGTGCCAGCAGCCAAGATTCCCCGGTCGGGGAGCTGTTTTTT

d_gene: TRBD1
j_gene: TRBJ1-2
abundance: NA
v_gene: TRBV19
CDR3aa: CASRTGASNYGYTF
CDR3nt: TGTGCCAGCCGGACAGGGGCTTCTAACTATGGCTACACCTTC

d_gene: NA
j_gene: TRBJ2-1
abundance: NA
v_gene: TRBV5-1
CDR3aa: CASSLAGGPSSYNEQFF
CDR3nt: TGCGCCAGCAGCTTGGCCGGAGGGCCGAGCTCCTACAATGAGCAGTTCTTC

d_gene: TRBD1
j_gene: TRBJ1-2
abundance: NA
v_gene: TRBV14
CDR3aa: CASSRGTALDNYGYTF
CDR3nt: TGTGCCAGCAGCCGCGGGACAGCCCTTGATAACTATGGCTACACCTTC